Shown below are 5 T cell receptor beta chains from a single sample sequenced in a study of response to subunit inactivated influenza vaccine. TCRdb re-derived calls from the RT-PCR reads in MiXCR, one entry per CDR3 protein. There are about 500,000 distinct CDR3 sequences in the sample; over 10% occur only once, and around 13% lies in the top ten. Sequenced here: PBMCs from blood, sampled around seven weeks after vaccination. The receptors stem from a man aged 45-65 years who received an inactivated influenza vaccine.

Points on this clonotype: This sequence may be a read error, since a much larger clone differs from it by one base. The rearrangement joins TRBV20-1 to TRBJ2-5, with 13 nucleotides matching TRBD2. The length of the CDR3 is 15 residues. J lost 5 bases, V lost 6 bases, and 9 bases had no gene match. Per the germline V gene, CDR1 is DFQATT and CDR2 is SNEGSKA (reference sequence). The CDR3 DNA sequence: TGCAGTGCGAGACTAGCGGGGGGCGGCAGTGAGACCCAGTACTTC. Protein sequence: CSARLAGGGSETQYF.

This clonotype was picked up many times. The CDR3 is CASSFSGSSYEQYF. DNA of the CDR3: TGTGCCAGCAGTTTTAGCGGGAGTTCGTACGAGCAGTACTTC. The V and J genes are TRBV12-3 or TRBV12-4 and TRBJ2-7, with TRBD2 identical over 9 bases. The CDR3 consists of 14 residues. V shed 3 bases, J shed 4 bases, and the junction held 4 bases outside the gene matches.

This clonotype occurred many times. The CDR3 DNA sequence: TGCGCCAGCAGCTTGGACGCAGATACGCAGTATTTT. It specifies CASSLDADTQYF. This chain links TRBV5-1 with TRBJ2-3; D uncertain. Trimming removed 0 bases from V and 4 bases from J, with 3 bases in between. Germline V CDR1 and CDR2: SGHRS, YFSETQ. This CDR3 is 12 amino acids long.

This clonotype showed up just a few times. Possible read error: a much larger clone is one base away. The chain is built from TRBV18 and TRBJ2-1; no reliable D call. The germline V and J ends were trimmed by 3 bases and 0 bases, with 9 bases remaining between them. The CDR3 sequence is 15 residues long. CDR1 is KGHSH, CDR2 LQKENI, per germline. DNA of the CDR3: TGTGCCAGCTCACCGGGGTCAGGCTCCTACAATGAGCAGTTCTTC. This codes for CASSPGSGSYNEQFF.

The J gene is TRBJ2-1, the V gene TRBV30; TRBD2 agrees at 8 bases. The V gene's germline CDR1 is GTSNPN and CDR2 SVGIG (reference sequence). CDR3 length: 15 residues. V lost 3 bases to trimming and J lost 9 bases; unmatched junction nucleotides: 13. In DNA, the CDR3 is TGTGCCTGGAGCCTCAGCGGGGGCCCCGCTGGTGAGCAGTTCTTC. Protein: CAWSLSGGPAGEQFF.